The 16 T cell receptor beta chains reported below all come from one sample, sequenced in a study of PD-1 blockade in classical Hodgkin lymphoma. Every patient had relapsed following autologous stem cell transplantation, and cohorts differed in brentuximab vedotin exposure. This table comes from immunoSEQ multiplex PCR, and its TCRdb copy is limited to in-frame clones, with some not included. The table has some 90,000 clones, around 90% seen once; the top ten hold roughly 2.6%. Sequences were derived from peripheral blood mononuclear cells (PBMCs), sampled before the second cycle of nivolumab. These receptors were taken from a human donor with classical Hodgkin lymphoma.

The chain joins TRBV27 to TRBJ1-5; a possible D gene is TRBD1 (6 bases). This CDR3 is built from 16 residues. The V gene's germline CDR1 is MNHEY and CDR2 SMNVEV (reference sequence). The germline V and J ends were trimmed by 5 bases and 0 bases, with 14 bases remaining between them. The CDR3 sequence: CASSPGGALSNQPQHF. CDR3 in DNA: TGTGCCAGCAGTCCGGGGGGGGCACTTAGCAATCAGCCCCAGCATTTT.

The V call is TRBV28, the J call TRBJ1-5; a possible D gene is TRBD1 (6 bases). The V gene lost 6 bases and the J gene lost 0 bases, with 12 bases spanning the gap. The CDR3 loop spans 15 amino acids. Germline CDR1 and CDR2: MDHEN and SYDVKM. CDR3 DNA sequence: TGTGCCAGCAGGCGGGGACAATATAGCAATCAGCCCCAGCATTTT. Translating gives CASRRGQYSNQPQHF.

The CDR3 DNA reads as TGTGCCTGGAGTGTACGTGGGGAGTACAATGAGCAGTTCTTC. This gives the protein CAWSVRGEYNEQFF. V usage is TRBV30 and J usage is TRBJ2-1; a possible D gene is TRBD2 (5 bases). The germline V and J ends were trimmed by 0 bases and 4 bases, with 10 bases remaining between them. Per germline, CDR1 GTSNPN and CDR2 SVGIG (reference sequence). The CDR3 sequence is 14 residues long.

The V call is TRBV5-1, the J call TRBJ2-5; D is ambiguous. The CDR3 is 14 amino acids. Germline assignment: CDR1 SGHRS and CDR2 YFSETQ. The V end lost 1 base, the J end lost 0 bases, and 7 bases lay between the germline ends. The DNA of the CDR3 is TGCGCCAGCAGCTTGATGTTGGACCAAGAGACCCAGTACTTC. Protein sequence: CASSLMLDQETQYF.

The CDR3 DNA is TGTGCCTGGTGGAGGGGGAAGGGTACTGAAGCTTTCTTT. This codes for CAWWRGKGTEAFF. The genes are TRBV30 and TRBJ1-1, with D possibly being TRBD1 (6 bases). Trimming left V 5 bases short and J 5 bases short, with 15 bases between. CDR1 GTSNPN and CDR2 SVGIG come from the germline V gene (reference sequence). The CDR3 contains 13 residues.

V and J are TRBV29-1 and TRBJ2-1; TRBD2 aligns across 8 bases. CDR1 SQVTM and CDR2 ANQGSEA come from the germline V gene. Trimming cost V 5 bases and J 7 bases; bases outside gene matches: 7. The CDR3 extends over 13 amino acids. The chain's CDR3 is CSVRGLVMNEQFF. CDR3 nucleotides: TGCAGCGTTAGGGGACTAGTGATGAATGAGCAGTTCTTC.

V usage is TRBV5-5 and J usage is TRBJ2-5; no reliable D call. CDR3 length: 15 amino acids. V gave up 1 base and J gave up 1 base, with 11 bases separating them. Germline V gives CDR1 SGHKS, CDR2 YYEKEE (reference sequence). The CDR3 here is CASSLRRRSQETQYF. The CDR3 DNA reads TGTGCCAGCAGCTTGAGACGGAGAAGCCAAGAGACCCAGTACTTC.

For the CDR3, the DNA is TGTGCCAGCAGTGAATATAGTTTTTCCTACAATGAGCAGTTCTTC. Protein: CASSEYSFSYNEQFF. This chain joins TRBV6-1 and TRBJ2-1, with D unclear. Germline V lookup: CDR1 MNHNS, CDR2 SASEGT. The CDR3 is made up of 15 amino acids. The V and J ends lost 2 bases and 1 base respectively, with 9 bases between them.

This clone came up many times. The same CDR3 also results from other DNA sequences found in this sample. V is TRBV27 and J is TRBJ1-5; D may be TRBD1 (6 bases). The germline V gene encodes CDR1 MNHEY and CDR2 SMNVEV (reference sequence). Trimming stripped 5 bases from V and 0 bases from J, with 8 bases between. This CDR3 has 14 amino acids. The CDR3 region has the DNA TGTGCCAGCAGTCACAGGGATAGCAATCAGCCCCAGCATTTT. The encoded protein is CASSHRDSNQPQHF.

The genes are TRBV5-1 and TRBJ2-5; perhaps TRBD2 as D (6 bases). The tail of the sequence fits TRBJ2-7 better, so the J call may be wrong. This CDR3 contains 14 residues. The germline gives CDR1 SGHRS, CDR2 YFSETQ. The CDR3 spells CASSPRPEGYEQYF. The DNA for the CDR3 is TGCGCCAGCAGCCCCCGACCGGAGGGCTACGAGCAGTACTTC.

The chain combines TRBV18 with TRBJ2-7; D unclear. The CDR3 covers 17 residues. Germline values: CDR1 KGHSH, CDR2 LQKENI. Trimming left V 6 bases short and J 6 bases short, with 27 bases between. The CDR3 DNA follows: TGTGCCAGCTCTCGAACCTCTCCGCAGACTCCGTTTCGCGAGCAGTACTTC. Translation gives CASSRTSPQTPFREQYF.

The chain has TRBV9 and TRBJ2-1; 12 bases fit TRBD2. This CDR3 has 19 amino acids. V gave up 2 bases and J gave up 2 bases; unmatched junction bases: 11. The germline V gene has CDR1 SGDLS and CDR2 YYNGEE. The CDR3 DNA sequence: TGTGCCAGCAGCGTGGCACTAGCGGGAGGCACCCCGCCCTACAATGAGCAGTTCTTC. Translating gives CASSVALAGGTPPYNEQFF.

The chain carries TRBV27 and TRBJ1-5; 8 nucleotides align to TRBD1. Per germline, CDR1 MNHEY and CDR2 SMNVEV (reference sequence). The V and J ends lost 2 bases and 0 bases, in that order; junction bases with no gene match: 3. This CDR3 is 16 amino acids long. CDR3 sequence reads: CASSLQGAGSNQPQHF. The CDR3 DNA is TGTGCCAGCAGTTTACAGGGGGCTGGTAGCAATCAGCCCCAGCATTTT.

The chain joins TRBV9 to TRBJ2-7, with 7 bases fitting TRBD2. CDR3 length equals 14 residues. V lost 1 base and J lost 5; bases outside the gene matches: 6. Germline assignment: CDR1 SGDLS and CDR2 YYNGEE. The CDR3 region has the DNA TGTGCCAGCAGCGTAAGGTGGGAGGGCCACGAGCAGTACTTC. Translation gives CASSVRWEGHEQYF.

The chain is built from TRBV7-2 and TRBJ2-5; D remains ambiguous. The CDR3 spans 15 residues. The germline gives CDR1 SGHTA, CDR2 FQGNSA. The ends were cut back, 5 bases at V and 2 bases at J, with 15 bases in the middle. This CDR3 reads CASSLNRGTQETQYF. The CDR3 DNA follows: TGTGCCAGCAGCCTAAACAGAGGCACGCAAGAGACCCAGTACTTC.

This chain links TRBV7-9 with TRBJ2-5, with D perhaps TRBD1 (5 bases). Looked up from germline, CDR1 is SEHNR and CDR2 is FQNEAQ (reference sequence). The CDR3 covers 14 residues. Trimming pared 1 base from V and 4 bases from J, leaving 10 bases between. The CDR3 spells CASSLGAGRETQYF. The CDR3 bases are TGTGCCAGCAGCTTAGGAGCAGGGCGAGAGACCCAGTACTTC. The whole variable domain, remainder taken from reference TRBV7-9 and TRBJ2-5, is DTGVSQNPRHKITKRGQNVTFRCDPISEHNRLYWYRQTLGQGPEFLTYFQNEAQLEKSRLLSDRFSAERPKGSFSTLEIQRTEQGDSAMYLCASSLGAGRETQYFGPGTRLLVL.